The 9 T cell receptor beta chains given below trace back to one sample, sequenced in a study of vaccination effects on CD4 cells after COVID-19. The data were produced by immunoSEQ multiplex PCR, yet TCRdb's version contains in-frame clones alone and is incomplete. The table records about 73,000 clones, 65% to 80% of them present only once. Antigen-specific CD4+ T cells expanded by the ViraFEST assay with viral peptide pools were then sequenced. CD4+ T cell isolation took place after 10 days of culture. The healthy vaccine recipients, who had no prior SARS-CoV-2 infection, showed negative nucleocapsid antibodies. Antigens of these TCRs are unknown. The sequencing here drew on CD4+ T cells from PBMCs cultured with HCoV-NL63 spike peptides, taken before COVID-19 vaccination. The receptor source for this set is a human donor who received a COVID-19 vaccine.

This clone has a handful of counts. The chain uses TRBV10-1 and TRBJ2-1; 7 nucleotides line up with TRBD1. CDR3 length: 14 residues. CDR1 is WNHNN and CDR2 is SYGVQD in the germline V gene (reference sequence). Losses at the gene ends were 9 bases for V and 10 bases for J; bases not matched to a gene: 15. The CDR3 nucleotides are TGCGCCAGTGCGGACAGGTCCGGCAACGGGGAGCAGTTCTTC. Translated: CASADRSGNGEQFF.

This clone was seen once. The chain has TRBV15 and TRBJ1-1; D remains ambiguous. Germline V gives CDR1 LNHNV, CDR2 YYDKDF (reference sequence). Trimming pared 0 bases from V and 4 bases from J, leaving 12 bases between. The CDR3 consists of 15 residues. In nucleotides, the CDR3 is TGTGCCACCAGCAGAGATCGCGCCCGGGGCACTGAAGCTTTCTTT. Residues: CATSRDRARGTEAFF.

CDR3 in amino acids: CASPSGWAPYEQYV. In nucleotides, the CDR3 is TGTGCCAGCCCATCGGGGTGGGCCCCCTACGAGCAGTACGTC. The chain links TRBV5-4 to TRBJ2-7, with D possibly TRBD2 on 5 matching bases. This CDR3 is 14 amino acids long. V lost 7 bases and J lost 2, with 16 bases in between. Germline V gives CDR1 SGHNT, CDR2 YYREEE (reference sequence).

The V call is TRBV4-2, the J call TRBJ2-5; D gene uncertain. CDR1 is LGHNA and CDR2 is YNFKEQ in the germline V gene. V was cut by 2 bases and J by 5 bases, with 9 bases left in between. CDR3 length equals 13 residues. CDR3 protein: CASSQLGVETQYF. In nucleotides, the CDR3 is TGTGCCAGCAGCCAACTTGGGGTTGAGACCCAGTACTTC.

This clone was detected only a few times. The chain carries TRBV10-3 and TRBJ1-3; D not resolved. Germline V gives CDR1 ENHRY, CDR2 SYGVKD. CDR3 length: 12 residues. Trimming removed 3 bases at V and 3 bases at J, with 3 bases between. The CDR3 nucleotides are TGTGCCATCAGTGACAGTGGAAACACCATATATTTT. As protein: CAISDSGNTIYF.

The chain has TRBV15 and TRBJ1-3, with a possible D match to TRBD1 (6 bases). Germline-derived CDR1 and CDR2 are LNHNV and YYDKDF (reference sequence). Between the trimmed V and J ends, which lost 7 bases and 4 bases, there was a span of 11 bases. This CDR3 contains 13 residues. In DNA form, the CDR3 reads TGTGCCACCAACGGACAGAGAGGAAACACCATATATTTT. Translated: CATNGQRGNTIYF.

CDR3 sequence reads: CASSGGYSNQPQHF. The CDR3 bases are TGTGCCAGTTCTGGCGGGTATAGCAATCAGCCCCAGCATTTT. This chain links TRBV6-5 with TRBJ1-5; D is uncertain. Per germline, CDR1 MNHEY and CDR2 SVGAGI. Trimming removed 9 bases at V and 0 bases at J, with 12 bases between. This CDR3 region has 14 residues.

V and J are TRBV25-1 and TRBJ1-2, with a possible D match to TRBD1 (5 bases). CDR3 length equals 16 residues. Germline values: CDR1 MGHDK, CDR2 SYGVNS. With 4 bases removed from V and 4 bases from J, the gap between germline ends came to 19 bases. For the CDR3, the DNA is TGTGCCAGCAGTGGTTCCGGGACGTTCAACCCCTATGGCTACACCTTC. Translation gives CASSGSGTFNPYGYTF.

The chain combines TRBV18 with TRBJ1-5; 9 nucleotides agree with TRBD1. The ends lost 4 bases at V and 4 bases at J; junction bases unmatched: 5. Germline V CDR1 and CDR2: KGHSH, LQKENI. This CDR3 contains 15 residues. In DNA form, the CDR3 reads TGTGCCAGCTCACTGGGACAGGGAGGGAATCAGCCCCAGCATTTT. Amino acids: CASSLGQGGNQPQHF. The full variable domain, rest sourced from reference TRBV18 and TRBJ1-5, is NAGVMQNPRHLVRRRGQEARLRCSPMKGHSHVYWYRQLPEEGLKFMVYLQKENIIDESGMPKERFSAEFPKEGPSILRIQQVVRGDSAAYFCASSLGQGGNQPQHFGDGTRLSIL.